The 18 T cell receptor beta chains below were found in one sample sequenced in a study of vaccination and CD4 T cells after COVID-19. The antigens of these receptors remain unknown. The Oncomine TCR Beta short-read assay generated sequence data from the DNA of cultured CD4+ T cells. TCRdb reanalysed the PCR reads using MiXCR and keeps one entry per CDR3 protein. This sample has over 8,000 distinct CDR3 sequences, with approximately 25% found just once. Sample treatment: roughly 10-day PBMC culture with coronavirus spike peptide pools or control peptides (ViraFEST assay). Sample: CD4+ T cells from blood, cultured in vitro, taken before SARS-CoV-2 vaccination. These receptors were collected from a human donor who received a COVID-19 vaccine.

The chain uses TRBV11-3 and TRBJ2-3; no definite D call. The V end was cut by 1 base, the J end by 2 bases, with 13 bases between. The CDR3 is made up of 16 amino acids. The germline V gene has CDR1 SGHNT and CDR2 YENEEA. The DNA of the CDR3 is TGTGCCAGCAGCTTAGGGGTCGGCCTCTCCACAGATACGCAGTATTTT. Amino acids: CASSLGVGLSTDTQYF.

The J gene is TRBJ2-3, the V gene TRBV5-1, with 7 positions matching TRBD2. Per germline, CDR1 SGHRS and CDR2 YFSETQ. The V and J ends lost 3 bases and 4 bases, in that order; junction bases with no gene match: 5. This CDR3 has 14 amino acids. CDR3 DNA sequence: TGCGCCAGCAGCTCCGGACTAGTCGCAGATACGCAGTATTTT. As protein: CASSSGLVADTQYF.

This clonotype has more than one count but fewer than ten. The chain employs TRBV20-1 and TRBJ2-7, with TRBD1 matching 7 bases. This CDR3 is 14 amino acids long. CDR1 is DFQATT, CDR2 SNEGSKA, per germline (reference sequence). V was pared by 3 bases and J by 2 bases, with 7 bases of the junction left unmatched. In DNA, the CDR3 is TGCAGTGCTAGGGAACAGGGGCCCACCTACGAGCAGTACTTC. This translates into CSAREQGPTYEQYF.

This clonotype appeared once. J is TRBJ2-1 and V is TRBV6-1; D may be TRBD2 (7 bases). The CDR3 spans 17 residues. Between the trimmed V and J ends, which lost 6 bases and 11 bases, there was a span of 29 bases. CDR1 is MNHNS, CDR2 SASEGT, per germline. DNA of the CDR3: TGTGCCAGCAGGCTAACAGGGAAGTGGGGGGGGACTTCAAAGCAGTTCTTC. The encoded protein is CASRLTGKWGGTSKQFF.

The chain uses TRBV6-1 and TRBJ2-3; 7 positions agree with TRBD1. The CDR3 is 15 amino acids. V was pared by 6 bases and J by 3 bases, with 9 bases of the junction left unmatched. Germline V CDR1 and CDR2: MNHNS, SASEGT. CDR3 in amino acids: CASRLGTALTDTQYF. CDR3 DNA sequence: TGTGCCAGCAGGTTGGGGACAGCCCTAACAGATACGCAGTATTTT.

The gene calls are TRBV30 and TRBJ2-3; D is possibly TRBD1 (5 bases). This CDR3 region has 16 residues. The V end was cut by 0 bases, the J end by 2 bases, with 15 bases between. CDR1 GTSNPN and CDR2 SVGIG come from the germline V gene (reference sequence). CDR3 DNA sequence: TGTGCCTGGAGTGTTTTGGGGCTATCGCACACAGATACGCAGTATTTT. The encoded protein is CAWSVLGLSHTDTQYF. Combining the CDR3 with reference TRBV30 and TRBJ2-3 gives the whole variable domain SQTIHQWPATLVQPVGSPLSLECTVEGTSNPNLYWYRQAAGRGLQLLFYSVGIGQISSEVPQNLSASRPQDRQFILSSKKLLLSDSGFYLCAWSVLGLSHTDTQYFGPGTRLTVL.

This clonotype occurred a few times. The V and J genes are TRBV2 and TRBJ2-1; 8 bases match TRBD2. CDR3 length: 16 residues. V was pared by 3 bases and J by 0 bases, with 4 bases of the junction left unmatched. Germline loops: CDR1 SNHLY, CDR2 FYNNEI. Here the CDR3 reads CASSESAGGSYNEQFF. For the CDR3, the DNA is TGTGCCAGCAGTGAGTCCGCGGGGGGCTCCTACAATGAGCAGTTCTTC.

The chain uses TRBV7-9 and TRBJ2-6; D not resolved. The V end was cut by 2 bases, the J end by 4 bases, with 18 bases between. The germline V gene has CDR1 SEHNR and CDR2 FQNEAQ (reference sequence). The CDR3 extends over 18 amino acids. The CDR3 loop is CASSLLVRTPRGANVLTF. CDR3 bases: TGTGCCAGCAGCTTACTGGTCAGGACCCCGCGGGGGGCCAACGTCCTGACTTTC.

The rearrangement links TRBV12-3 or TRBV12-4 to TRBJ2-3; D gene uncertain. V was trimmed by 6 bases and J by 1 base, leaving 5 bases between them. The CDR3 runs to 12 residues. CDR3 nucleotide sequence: TGTGCCAGCAGGTGGGGCACAGATACGCAGTATTTT. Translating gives CASRWGTDTQYF.

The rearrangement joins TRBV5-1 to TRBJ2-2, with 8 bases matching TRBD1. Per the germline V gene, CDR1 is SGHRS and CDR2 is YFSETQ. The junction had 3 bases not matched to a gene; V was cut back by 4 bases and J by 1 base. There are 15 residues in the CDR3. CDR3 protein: CASSHDRGNTGELFF. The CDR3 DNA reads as TGCGCCAGCAGCCACGACAGGGGGAACACCGGGGAGCTGTTTTTT.

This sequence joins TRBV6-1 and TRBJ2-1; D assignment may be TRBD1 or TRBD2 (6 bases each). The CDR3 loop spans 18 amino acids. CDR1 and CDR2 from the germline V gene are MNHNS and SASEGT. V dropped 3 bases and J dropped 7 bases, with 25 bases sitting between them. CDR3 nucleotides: TGTGCCAGCAGTGATGAGGCGGAGTCGGGGGCCCTAATAAATGAGCAGTTCTTC. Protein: CASSDEAESGALINEQFF.

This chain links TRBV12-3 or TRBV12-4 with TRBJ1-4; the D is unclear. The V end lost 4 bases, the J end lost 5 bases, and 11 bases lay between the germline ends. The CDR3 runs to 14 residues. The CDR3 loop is CASSSHDPNEKLFF. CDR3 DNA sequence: TGTGCCAGCAGTTCCCATGACCCAAATGAAAAACTGTTTTTT.

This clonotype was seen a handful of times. For the CDR3, the DNA is TGTGCCAGCAGCGGGGGGGGGAGTTTAAGAGAGACCCAGTACTTC. Encoded protein: CASSGGGSLRETQYF. The V call is TRBV2, the J call TRBJ2-5; 8 bases agree with TRBD2. V lost 6 bases, J lost 4 bases, and 10 bases stayed unmatched. Germline V gene sequence: CDR1 SNHLY, CDR2 FYNNEI. CDR3 length equals 15 residues.

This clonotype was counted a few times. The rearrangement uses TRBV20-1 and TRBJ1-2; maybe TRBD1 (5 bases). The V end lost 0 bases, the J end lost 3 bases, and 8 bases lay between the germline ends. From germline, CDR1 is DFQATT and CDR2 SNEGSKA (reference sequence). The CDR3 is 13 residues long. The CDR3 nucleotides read TGCAGTGCTAGAGAGCCAGGGTACTATGGCTACACCTTC. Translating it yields CSAREPGYYGYTF.

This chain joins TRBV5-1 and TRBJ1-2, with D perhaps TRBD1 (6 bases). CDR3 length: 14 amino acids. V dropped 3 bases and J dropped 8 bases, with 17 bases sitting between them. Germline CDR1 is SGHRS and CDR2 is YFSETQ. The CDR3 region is CASSSPDSPGGYTF. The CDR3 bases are TGCGCCAGCAGCTCCCCGGACAGCCCGGGGGGCTACACCTTC.

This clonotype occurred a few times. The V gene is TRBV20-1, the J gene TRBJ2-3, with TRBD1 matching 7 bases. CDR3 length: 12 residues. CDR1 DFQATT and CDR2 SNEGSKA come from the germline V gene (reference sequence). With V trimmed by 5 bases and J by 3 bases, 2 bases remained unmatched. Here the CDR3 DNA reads TGCAGTGCTTCGACAGGGACAGATACGCAGTATTTT. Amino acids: CSASTGTDTQYF.

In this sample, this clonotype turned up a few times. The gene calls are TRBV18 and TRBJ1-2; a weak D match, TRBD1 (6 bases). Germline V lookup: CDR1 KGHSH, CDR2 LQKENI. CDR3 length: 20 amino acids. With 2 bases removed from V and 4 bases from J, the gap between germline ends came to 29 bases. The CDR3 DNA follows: TGTGCCAGCTCACCAATGTGGACAGATCCCTTCACCACGGGGCCCTATGGCTACACCTTC. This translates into CASSPMWTDPFTTGPYGYTF.

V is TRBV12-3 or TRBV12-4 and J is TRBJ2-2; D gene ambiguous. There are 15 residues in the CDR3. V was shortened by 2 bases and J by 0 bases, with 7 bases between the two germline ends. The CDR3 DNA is TGTGCCAGCAGTTTATCCGGTTCGAACACCGGGGAGCTGTTTTTT. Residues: CASSLSGSNTGELFF.